These 9 T cell receptor delta chains share one sample of origin, sequenced in a study of γδ T cells in repeated Plasmodium falciparum infection. Bulk repertoires came from Vgamma9/Vdelta2+ or Vdelta2-negative gammadelta T cells flow-sorted from PBMC. TCRdb re-analyzed the multiplex PCR reads via CATT. The sample records approximately 60,000 delta-chain clones, over 1.5% being singletons. Source material: gamma-delta T cells from blood. All receptors come from a pool of human donors (malaria-infected and uninfected, not separated).

Many counts were recorded for this clone. The protein that TCRdb holds for this DNA derives from a much larger clone and differs from the translated DNA at residue 3, which likely indicates a read error; the protein shown here is translated from the DNA. The V and J genes are TRDV3 and TRDJ1; D may be TRDD2 (6 bases). TCRdb offers no J gene call, so here the DNA was matched to germline to obtain one. Trimming removed 5 bases from V and 10 bases from J, with 50 bases in between. The CDR3 is 22 residues long. CDR1 is TVYSNPD and CDR2 is GDNSRS in the germline V gene (reference sequence). The CDR3 sequence: CALNHLLPPSVLSNIGGWRLIF. For the CDR3, the DNA is TGTGCCCTCAATCACCTTCTTCCTCCGTCGGTACTCTCAAATATCGGAGGTTGGAGACTCATCTTT.

Concerning this clone itself: A far larger clone is one nucleotide away, so this likely arose from a read error. Other DNA sequences of this sample code for an identical CDR3. The rearrangement links TRDV1 to TRDJ1; 9 bases fit TRDD3. There are 24 residues in the CDR3. Germline loops: CDR1 TSWWSYY, CDR2 QGS. After removal of 4 bases from V and 1 base from J, the junction contained 31 bases not matched to a gene. This CDR3 reads CALGGYTPLPEVFYWGTSTDKLIF. CDR3 nucleotide sequence: TGTGCTCTTGGGGGATACACCCCCTTACCGGAGGTCTTTTACTGGGGGACTTCCACCGATAAACTCATCTTT.

This clone ranks as medium-sized (0.01 to 0.1%). Since a much larger clone is just one base distant, this may be a read error. This chain connects TRDV2 to TRDJ2; a possible D gene is TRDD3 (6 bases). CDR3 length: 17 amino acids. Germline CDR1 and CDR2: GEAIGNYY and EKD. CDR3 sequence (DNA): TGTGCCTGTGACACCGTACTGGGAACGAACCTGACAGCACAATTCTTCTTT. Encoded protein: CACDTVLGTNLTAQFFF.

This clone has more than one count but fewer than ten. TCRdb's entry gives the protein of a much larger clone, which mismatches this DNA's translation at residue 21, likely from a read error; the protein reported here is translated from the DNA. The rearrangement uses TRDV1 and TRDJ2; TRDD3 agrees at 12 bases. This CDR3 has 23 residues. The germline CDR1 and CDR2 sequences are TSWWSYY and QGS. The DNA for the CDR3 is TGTGCTCTTGGGGAACTAGGTAGGGAGACCTACTGGGGGATACTCTCTTTGACAGCACAACCCTTCTTT. Its protein product is CALGELGRETYWGILSLTAQPFF.

The rearrangement joins TRDV1 to TRDJ1; 10 bases are shared with TRDD3. Because TCRdb records no J gene, it was assigned here through a match of the DNA to germline. With V trimmed by 2 bases and J by 3 bases, 24 bases remained unmatched. This CDR3 contains 22 residues. CDR1 and CDR2 from the germline V gene are TSWWSYY and QGS. The CDR3 reads CALGEIAVLGDMGGSGSDKLIF. The DNA for the CDR3 is TGTGCTCTTGGGGAAATAGCTGTGCTGGGGGATATGGGTGGTTCTGGGTCCGATAAACTCATCTTT.

A note on this clone: TCRdb pairs this DNA with a much larger clone's protein that differs at residues 9 and 18, likely a read error; the protein shown was translated from the DNA. The rearrangement joins TRDV1 to TRDJ1; D ambiguous. TCRdb supplies no J gene; here it was assigned by aligning the nucleotide sequence to germline. V lost 1 base and J 3 bases, leaving 36 bases between the germline ends. There are 23 residues in the CDR3. CDR1 and CDR2 from the germline V gene are TSWWSYY and QGS. CDR3 DNA: TGTGCTCTTGGGGAACCAATCCCTATATCCCTAGTACTCCCCGACGTTCGCGCCGATAAACTCATCTTT. Amino acid sequence: CALGEPIPISLVLPDVRADKLIF.

At least ten counts were recorded for this clone. Being one base from a much bigger clone, this may be a read error. At the DNA level, this CDR3 is encoded by other sequences in the same sample as well. This sequence joins TRDV1 and TRDJ1, with D maybe TRDD2 (9 bases). CDR3 length equals 25 residues. CDR1 TSWWSYY and CDR2 QGS come from the germline V gene. The CDR3 DNA is TGTGCTCTTGGGGAAGTAATACTTGGCCTTCCTACTGATGATTACTGGGGGCTAAACACCGATAAGCTCATCTTT. Translated: CALGEVILGLPTDDYWGLNTDKLIF.

This clone appeared many times. TCRdb's entry gives the protein of a much larger clone, which mismatches this DNA's translation at residue 6, likely from a read error; the protein reported here is translated from the DNA. The chain uses TRDV2 and TRDJ1; 10 bases line up with TRDD3. The CDR3 is 17 amino acids. Germline loops: CDR1 GEAIGNYY, CDR2 EKD. J lost 0 bases, V lost 0 bases, and 6 bases had no gene match. The CDR3 nucleotides read TGTGCCTGTGACACCGCCCCTACTGGGGGATACACCGATAAACTCATCTTT. Residues: CACDTAPTGGYTDKLIF.

About this clone itself: The protein given by TCRdb reflects a much larger clone and differs at residues 3 and 13 from this DNA's translation, likely from a read error; the protein shown is the DNA's translation. The chain links TRDV1 to TRDJ1, with 9 bases fitting TRDD2. TCRdb lists no J gene, so it was determined here by aligning the DNA to germline. This CDR3 has 21 residues. In germline, CDR1 is TSWWSYY, CDR2 QGS. DNA of the CDR3: TGTGCTCCTGGGGAACTTCCTTCCTACCTTTGGGGACACCGGTGGTCCGATAAACTCATCTTT. Its translation is CAPGELPSYLWGHRWSDKLIF.